What follows are 25 T cell receptor beta chains derived from one specimen sequenced in a study of T-cell reconstitution after alpha-beta-depleted transplantation in children. This sample's TCRbeta library carried unique molecular identifier barcodes. TCRdb reprocessed the PCR reads via MiXCR and lists one record per CDR3 protein. In the table there are 750,000 to 950,000 distinct CDR3 sequences, under 20% of which are singletons. This specimen consisted of PBMCs, mostly from graft donor cells, obtained 360 days after TCRalphabeta/CD19-depleted stem cell transplant. The receptors originated from a male patient aged 5 to 17 who had a stem cell transplant for acute lymphoblastic leukemia, so the T cells may come from the graft donor.

The rearrangement links TRBV18 to TRBJ2-5; 7 bases agree with TRBD1. The CDR3 has 15 residues. J lost 2 bases, V lost 4 bases, and 7 bases had no gene match. CDR1 is KGHSH, CDR2 LQKENI, per germline. This CDR3 is CASSQFLQGQETQYF. DNA of the CDR3: TGTGCCAGCTCACAATTTCTACAGGGGCAAGAGACCCAGTACTTC.

This chain links TRBV12-3 or TRBV12-4 with TRBJ2-2; possible D gene TRBD2, 5 bases. The CDR3 has 13 residues. The V end was cut by 8 bases, the J end by 0 bases, with 7 bases between. This chain's CDR3 is CASDGTNTGELFF. The CDR3 DNA sequence: TGTGCCAGCGACGGGACGAACACCGGGGAGCTGTTTTTT.

At least ten counts were recorded for this clonotype. V is TRBV7-3 and J is TRBJ2-7; 11 bases match TRBD2. After removal of 1 base from V and 3 bases from J, the junction contained 11 bases not matched to a gene. The CDR3 covers 18 residues. The V gene's germline CDR1 is SGHTA and CDR2 FQGTGA. The CDR3 DNA sequence: TGTGCCAGCAGCTTAAGTGGGCCACTAGCGGGAGTTAACTACGAGCAGTACTTC. Its protein product is CASSLSGPLAGVNYEQYF.

This clonotype turned up a few times. The V gene is TRBV9, the J gene TRBJ2-6; 8 bases are a match to TRBD1. Germline-derived CDR1 and CDR2 are SGDLS and YYNGEE. The CDR3 is made up of 18 amino acids. V shed 8 bases, J shed 0 bases, and the junction held 13 bases outside the gene matches. CDR3: CASSQARGRSSGANVLTF. CDR3 nucleotide sequence: TGTGCCAGTTCTCAAGCCAGGGGGCGTAGCTCTGGGGCCAACGTCCTGACTTTC.

The V gene is TRBV4-1, the J gene TRBJ2-5, with TRBD1 as a possible D gene (5 bases). The CDR3 consists of 14 residues. CDR1 MGHRA and CDR2 YSYEKL come from the germline V gene. V was cut by 1 base and J by 4 bases, with 10 bases left in between. CDR3 nucleotides: TGCGCCAGCAGCCAAGCACTGGGGCTAGAGACCCAGTACTTC. As protein: CASSQALGLETQYF.

The rearrangement joins TRBV29-1 to TRBJ2-5; 8 nucleotides agree with TRBD1. CDR3 length: 13 residues. After removal of 5 bases from V and 3 bases from J, the junction contained 5 bases not matched to a gene. Germline V gene sequence: CDR1 SQVTM, CDR2 ANQGSEA. This CDR3 reads CSVRQGLEETQYF. DNA of the CDR3: TGCAGCGTTAGACAGGGGCTGGAAGAGACCCAGTACTTC.

This clonotype was counted only a few times. The V and J genes are TRBV10-3 and TRBJ2-3, with D hard to call. With 3 bases removed from V and 1 base from J, the gap between germline ends came to 14 bases. There are 16 residues in the CDR3. The germline gives CDR1 ENHRY, CDR2 SYGVKD. DNA for the CDR3: TGTGCCATCAGTGACCCCGACACGTACCGCACAGATACGCAGTATTTT. This codes for CAISDPDTYRTDTQYF.

This clonotype occurred many times. The genes are TRBV12-3 or TRBV12-4 and TRBJ2-3; TRBD2 agrees at 7 bases. V shed 6 bases and J 2 bases; nucleotides not matched to a gene: 8. The CDR3 has 15 residues. CDR3 protein: CASRDLLANTDTQYF. CDR3 nucleotide sequence: TGTGCCAGCAGAGACCTACTAGCGAACACAGATACGCAGTATTTT.

There are many counts of this clonotype. The chain employs TRBV29-1 and TRBJ2-7; D is unclear. V was cut by 7 bases and J by 2 bases, with 12 bases left in between. CDR3 size: 12 residues. CDR1 is SQVTM, CDR2 ANQGSEA, per germline. The CDR3 DNA follows: TGCAGCGCCCGAACGCCCCCCTACGAGCAGTACTTC. Protein: CSARTPPYEQYF.

The chain uses TRBV6-1 and TRBJ2-7, with TRBD1 matching 11 bases. In germline, CDR1 is MNHNS, CDR2 SASEGT. V shed 8 bases and J 4 bases; nucleotides not matched to a gene: 4. The length of the CDR3 is 13 residues. In DNA, the CDR3 is TGTGCCAGCCGGACAGGGGGCAGGTACGAGCAGTACTTC. Its translation: CASRTGGRYEQYF.

This clonotype has a handful of counts. V and J are TRBV4-1 and TRBJ1-1, with no clear D. CDR3 length equals 14 residues. Trimming shortened V by 6 bases and J by 0 bases, and 11 bases separated the two germline ends. CDR1 is MGHRA and CDR2 is YSYEKL in the germline V gene. The CDR3, as DNA: TGCGCCAGCAGATCCAGAATTATGAACACTGAAGCTTTCTTT. Protein product: CASRSRIMNTEAFF.

The chain employs TRBV2 and TRBJ2-1, with D possibly matching TRBD2 (7 bases). Per germline, CDR1 SNHLY and CDR2 FYNNEI. CDR3 length equals 14 residues. Between the trimmed V and J ends, which lost 11 bases and 9 bases, there was a span of 23 bases. The chain's CDR3 is CAGKHSGGGSEQFF. CDR3 DNA sequence: TGTGCCGGAAAGCATTCGGGGGGCGGTAGTGAGCAGTTCTTC. Using reference TRBV2 and TRBJ2-1 for the parts outside the CDR3, the full variable domain is EPEVTQTPSHQVTQMGQEVILRCVPISNHLYFYWYRQILGQKVEFLVSFYNNEISEKSEIFDDQFSVERPDGSNFTLKIRSTKLEDSAMYFCAGKHSGGGSEQFFGPGTRLTVL.

This clonotype was counted a few times. This chain joins TRBV7-9 and TRBJ2-1; 10 bases are shared with TRBD1. J was trimmed by 4 bases and V by 2 bases; bases with no gene match: 11. The length of the CDR3 is 18 residues. Germline V gene lookup returns CDR1 SEHNR and CDR2 FQNEAQ (reference sequence). CDR3 in DNA: TGTGCCAGCAGCTTAATACCGGACAGGGGGAAAGTATACAATGAGCAGTTCTTC. Translated, it gives CASSLIPDRGKVYNEQFF.

V gene TRBV5-5 combines with J gene TRBJ2-2, with no clear D. Deletions cut 0 bases from V and 6 bases from J, with 12 bases between. Looked up from germline, CDR1 is SGHKS and CDR2 is YYEKEE (reference sequence). This CDR3 is 15 amino acids long. The CDR3 DNA sequence: TGTGCCAGCAGCTTGGGGACCTTAATCGCCGGGGAGCTGTTTTTT. Translating it yields CASSLGTLIAGELFF.

In this sample, this clonotype turned up a few times. The rearrangement links TRBV7-9 to TRBJ1-2; D not resolved. The CDR3 is 15 amino acids. V was cut by 1 base and J by 6 bases, with 15 bases left in between. Germline loops: CDR1 SEHNR, CDR2 FQNEAQ (reference sequence). CDR3 sequence (DNA): TGTGCCAGCAGCTTAGACCCAGGTGGATTGAATGGCTACACCTTC. Translation: CASSLDPGGLNGYTF.

The V and J genes are TRBV7-3 and TRBJ2-7; D not certain. Per germline, CDR1 SGHTA and CDR2 FQGTGA. V lost 2 bases and J lost 7, with 12 bases in between. The CDR3 has 13 amino acids. CDR3: CASSLYVGYEQYF. For the CDR3, the DNA is TGTGCCAGCAGCTTATACGTGGGTTATGAGCAGTACTTC.

This clonotype has a handful of counts. The DNA for the CDR3 is TGTGCCAGCAGCAACCGCACCGCCCAGTACTTC. Amino acid sequence: CASSNRTAQYF. The chain joins TRBV11-3 to TRBJ2-5; D unclear. The CDR3 contains 11 residues. The V gene lost 5 bases and the J gene lost 9 bases, with 10 bases spanning the gap. Per germline, CDR1 SGHNT and CDR2 YENEEA.

Only a few counts were recorded for this clonotype. In DNA, the CDR3 is TGCGCCAGCAGCTTGTTTATTAAAGAGACCCAGTACTTC. This translates into CASSLFIKETQYF. V gene TRBV5-1 combines with J gene TRBJ2-5, with unresolved D. The ends were cut back, 1 base at V and 3 bases at J, with 7 bases in the middle. The length of the CDR3 is 13 residues. CDR1 is SGHRS and CDR2 is YFSETQ in the germline V gene.

This clonotype was observed a few times. The chain has TRBV7-3 and TRBJ2-1; 9 bases align to TRBD1. J gave up 6 bases and V 5 bases, and 11 bases lay outside the gene matches. There are 16 residues in the CDR3. The germline V gene encodes CDR1 SGHTA and CDR2 FQGTGA. The CDR3 loop is CASSPSRTGEANEQFF. The CDR3 nucleotides are TGTGCCAGCAGCCCTTCTCGGACAGGGGAGGCCAATGAGCAGTTCTTC.

V usage is TRBV6-5 and J usage is TRBJ2-5; 10 bases match TRBD2. The CDR3 is made up of 17 amino acids. V gave up 6 bases and J gave up 5 bases; unmatched junction bases: 15. CDR1 and CDR2 (germline): MNHEY, SVGAGI. CDR3 sequence: CASSHPGLASGGETQYF. The CDR3 DNA reads TGTGCCAGCAGCCACCCGGGACTAGCGTCGGGGGGGGAGACCCAGTACTTC.

This clonotype was counted many times. The chain uses TRBV12-3 or TRBV12-4 and TRBJ2-1, with 7 bases identical to TRBD2. Trimming cost V 6 bases and J 2 bases; bases outside gene matches: 4. This CDR3 has 14 amino acids. Here the CDR3 DNA reads TGTGCCAGCAGCTTTAGCGGGCCCTACAATGAGCAGTTCTTC. It translates to CASSFSGPYNEQFF.

This clonotype was counted only a few times. This chain connects TRBV5-5 to TRBJ2-7; no clear D. Germline CDR1 reads SGHKS; CDR2 reads YYEKEE (reference sequence). The CDR3 loop spans 15 amino acids. Trimming shortened V by 1 base and J by 0 bases, and 11 bases separated the two germline ends. The CDR3 region has the DNA TGTGCCAGCAGCTTGAGGCCGGATAGCTCCTACGAGCAGTACTTC. Translation: CASSLRPDSSYEQYF.

This clonotype appeared many times. The chain couples TRBV12-3 or TRBV12-4 to TRBJ2-2; a weak D match, TRBD2 (5 bases). This CDR3 is built from 13 residues. V lost 8 bases to trimming and J lost 4 bases, with 11 bases between them. The CDR3 DNA reads TGTGCCAGCCGGGGAAGGAGCACCGGGGAGCTGTTTTTT. This translates into CASRGRSTGELFF.

The table lists this clonotype with a few counts. This rearrangement joins TRBV10-3 to TRBJ2-7; 9 nucleotides agree with TRBD2. Germline V gene lookup returns CDR1 ENHRY and CDR2 SYGVKD. This CDR3 has 14 residues. V lost 4 bases and J lost 6; bases outside the gene matches: 7. The CDR3 DNA is TGTGCCATCAGTGCGGGCCTAGCGGGAATCGAGCAGTACTTC. Translation gives CAISAGLAGIEQYF.

This clonotype appeared a few times. This chain links TRBV4-1 with TRBJ2-5; D is uncertain. Trimming pared 3 bases from V and 7 bases from J, leaving 9 bases between. The germline CDR1 and CDR2 sequences are MGHRA and YSYEKL. CDR3 length: 12 residues. The CDR3 DNA follows: TGCGCCAGCAGCCAGCCCCGTGGGACCCAGTACTTC. It is translated as CASSQPRGTQYF.